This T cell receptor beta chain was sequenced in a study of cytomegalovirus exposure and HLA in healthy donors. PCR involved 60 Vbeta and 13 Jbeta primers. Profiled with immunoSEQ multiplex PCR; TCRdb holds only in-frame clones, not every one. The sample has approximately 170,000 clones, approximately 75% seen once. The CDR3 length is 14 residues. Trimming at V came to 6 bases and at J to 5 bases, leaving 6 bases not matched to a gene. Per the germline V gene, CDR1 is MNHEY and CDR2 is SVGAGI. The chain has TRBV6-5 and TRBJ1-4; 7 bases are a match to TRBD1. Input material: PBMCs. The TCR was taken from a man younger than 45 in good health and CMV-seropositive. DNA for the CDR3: TGTGCCAGCAGCCAGGGACAGAGCAATGAAAAACTGTTTTTT. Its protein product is CASSQGQSNEKLFF.